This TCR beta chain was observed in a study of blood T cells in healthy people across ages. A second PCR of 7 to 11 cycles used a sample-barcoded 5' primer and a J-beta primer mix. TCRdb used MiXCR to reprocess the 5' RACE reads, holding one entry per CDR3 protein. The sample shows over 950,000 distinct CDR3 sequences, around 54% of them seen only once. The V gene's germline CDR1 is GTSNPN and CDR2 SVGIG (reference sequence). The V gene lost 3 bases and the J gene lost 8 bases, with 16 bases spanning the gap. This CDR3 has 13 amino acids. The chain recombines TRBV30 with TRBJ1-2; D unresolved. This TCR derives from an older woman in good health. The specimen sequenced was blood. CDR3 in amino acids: CAWRSGRLGGYTF. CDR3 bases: TGTGCCTGGAGGTCCGGGCGGCTGGGCGGCTACACCTTC. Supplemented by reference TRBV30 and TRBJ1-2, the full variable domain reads SQTIHQWPATLVQPVGSPLSLECTVEGTSNPNLYWYRQAAGRGLQLLFYSVGIGQISSEVPQNLSASRPQDRQFILSSKKLLLSDSGFYLCAWRSGRLGGYTFGSGTRLTVV.